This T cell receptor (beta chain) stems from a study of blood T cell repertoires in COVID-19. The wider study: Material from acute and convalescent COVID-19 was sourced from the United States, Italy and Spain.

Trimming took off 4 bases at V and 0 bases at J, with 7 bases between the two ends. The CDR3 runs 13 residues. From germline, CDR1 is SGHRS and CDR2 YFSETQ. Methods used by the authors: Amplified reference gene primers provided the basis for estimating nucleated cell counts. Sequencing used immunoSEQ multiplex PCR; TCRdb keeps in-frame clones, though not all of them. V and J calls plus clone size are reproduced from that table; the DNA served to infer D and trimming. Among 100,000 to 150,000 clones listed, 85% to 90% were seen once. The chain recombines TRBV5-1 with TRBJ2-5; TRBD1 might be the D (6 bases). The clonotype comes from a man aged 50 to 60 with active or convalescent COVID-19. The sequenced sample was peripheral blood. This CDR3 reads CASSRTDQETQYF. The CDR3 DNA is TGCGCCAGCAGCCGGACAGACCAAGAGACCCAGTACTTC. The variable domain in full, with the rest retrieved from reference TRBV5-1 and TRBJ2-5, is KAGVTQTPRYLIKTRGQQVTLSCSPISGHRSVSWYQQTPGQGLQFLFEYFSETQRNKGNFPGRFSGRQFSNSRSEMNVSTLELGDSALYLCASSRTDQETQYFGPGTRLLVL.